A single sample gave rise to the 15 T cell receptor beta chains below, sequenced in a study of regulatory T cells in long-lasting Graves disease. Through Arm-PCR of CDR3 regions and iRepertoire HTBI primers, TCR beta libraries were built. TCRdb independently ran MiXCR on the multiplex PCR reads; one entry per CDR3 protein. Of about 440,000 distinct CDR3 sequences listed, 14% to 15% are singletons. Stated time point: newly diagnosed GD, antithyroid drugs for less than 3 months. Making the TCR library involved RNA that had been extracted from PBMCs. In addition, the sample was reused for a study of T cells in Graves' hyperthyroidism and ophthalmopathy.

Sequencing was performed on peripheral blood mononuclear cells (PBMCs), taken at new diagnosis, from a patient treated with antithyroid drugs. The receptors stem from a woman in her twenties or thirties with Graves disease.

The CDR3 is CAWSAASLLTDYNSPLHF. The CDR3 bases are TGTGCCTGGAGTGCCGCGAGCCTCCTGACAGACTATAATTCACCCCTCCACTTT. The rearrangement uses TRBV30 and TRBJ1-6; D is perhaps TRBD1 (5 bases). Deletions cut 1 base from V and 3 bases from J, with 19 bases between. Germline values: CDR1 GTSNPN, CDR2 SVGIG (reference sequence). The CDR3 is 18 amino acids.

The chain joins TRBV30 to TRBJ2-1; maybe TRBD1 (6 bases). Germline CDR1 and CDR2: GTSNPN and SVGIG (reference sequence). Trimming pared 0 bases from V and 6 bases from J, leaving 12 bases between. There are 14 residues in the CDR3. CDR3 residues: CAWSVGSGVNEQFF. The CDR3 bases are TGTGCCTGGAGTGTAGGGTCAGGGGTCAATGAGCAGTTCTTC.

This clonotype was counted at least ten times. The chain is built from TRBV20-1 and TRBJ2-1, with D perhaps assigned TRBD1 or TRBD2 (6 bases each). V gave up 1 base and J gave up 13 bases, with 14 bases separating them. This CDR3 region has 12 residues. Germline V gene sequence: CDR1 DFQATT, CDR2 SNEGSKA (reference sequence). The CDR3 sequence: CSARAGGGVQFF. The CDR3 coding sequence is TGCAGTGCTAGAGCAGGAGGGGGAGTTCAGTTCTTC.

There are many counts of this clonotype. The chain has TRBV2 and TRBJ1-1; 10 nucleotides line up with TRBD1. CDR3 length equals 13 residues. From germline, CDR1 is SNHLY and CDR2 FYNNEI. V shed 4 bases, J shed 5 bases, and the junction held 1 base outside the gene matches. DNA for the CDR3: TGTGCCAGCAGTGGACAGGGGGCGACTGAAGCTTTCTTT. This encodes CASSGQGATEAFF.

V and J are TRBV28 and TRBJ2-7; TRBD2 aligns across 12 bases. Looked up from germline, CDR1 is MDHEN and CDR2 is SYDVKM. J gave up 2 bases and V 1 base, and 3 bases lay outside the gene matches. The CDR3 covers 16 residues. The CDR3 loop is CASSLSPSGRAYEQYF. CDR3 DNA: TGTGCCAGCAGTTTATCCCCTAGCGGGAGGGCCTACGAGCAGTACTTC.

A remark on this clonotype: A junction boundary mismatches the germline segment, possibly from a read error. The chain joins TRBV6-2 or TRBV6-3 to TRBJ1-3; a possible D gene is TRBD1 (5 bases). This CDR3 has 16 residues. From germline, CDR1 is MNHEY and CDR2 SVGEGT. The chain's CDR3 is CASSVHQGEAGNTVYF. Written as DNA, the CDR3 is TGTGCCAGCAGTGTCCATCAGGGAGAAGCTGGAAACACCGTATATTTT.

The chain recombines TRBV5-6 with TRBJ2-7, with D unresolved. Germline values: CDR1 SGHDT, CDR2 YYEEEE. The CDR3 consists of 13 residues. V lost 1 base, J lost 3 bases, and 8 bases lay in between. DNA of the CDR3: TGTGCCAGCAGCTTGTACGGCAACTACGAGCAGTACTTC. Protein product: CASSLYGNYEQYF.

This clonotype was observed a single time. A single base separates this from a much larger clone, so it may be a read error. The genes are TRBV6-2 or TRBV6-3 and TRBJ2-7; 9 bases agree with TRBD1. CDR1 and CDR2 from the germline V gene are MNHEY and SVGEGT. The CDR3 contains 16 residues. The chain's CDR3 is CAGSYLPGQGGGEQYF. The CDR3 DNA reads TGTGCCGGCAGTTACCTCCCGGGACAGGGAGGGGGCGAGCAGTACTTC.

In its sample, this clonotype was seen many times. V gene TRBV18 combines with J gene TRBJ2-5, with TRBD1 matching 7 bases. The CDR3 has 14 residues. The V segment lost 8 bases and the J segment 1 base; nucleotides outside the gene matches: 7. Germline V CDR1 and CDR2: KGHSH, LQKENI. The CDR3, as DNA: TGTGCCAGCGCGTGGGACAGCCTCCAAGAGACCCAGTACTTC. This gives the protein CASAWDSLQETQYF.

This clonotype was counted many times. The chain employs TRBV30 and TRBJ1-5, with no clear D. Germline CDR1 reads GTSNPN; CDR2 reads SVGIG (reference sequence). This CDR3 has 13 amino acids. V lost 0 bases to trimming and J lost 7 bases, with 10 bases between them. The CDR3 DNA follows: TGTGCCTGGAGTGTAGGTGATTCGCAGCCCCAGCATTTT. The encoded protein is CAWSVGDSQPQHF.

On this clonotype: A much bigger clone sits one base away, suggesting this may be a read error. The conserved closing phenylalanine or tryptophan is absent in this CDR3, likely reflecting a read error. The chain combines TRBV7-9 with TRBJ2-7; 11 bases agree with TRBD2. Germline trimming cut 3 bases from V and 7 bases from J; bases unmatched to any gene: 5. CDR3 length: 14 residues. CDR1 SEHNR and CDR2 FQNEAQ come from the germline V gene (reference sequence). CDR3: CASSLGGTSGEQYL. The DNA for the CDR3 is TGTGCCAGCAGCTTGGGTGGGACTAGCGGAGAGCAGTACCTC.

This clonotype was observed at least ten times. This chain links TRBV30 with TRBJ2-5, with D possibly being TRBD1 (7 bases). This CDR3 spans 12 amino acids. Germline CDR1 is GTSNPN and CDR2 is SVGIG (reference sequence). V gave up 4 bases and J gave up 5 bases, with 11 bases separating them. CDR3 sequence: CAWKPGGETQYF. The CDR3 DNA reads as TGTGCCTGGAAACCAGGGGGGGAGACCCAGTACTTC.

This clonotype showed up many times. CDR3 sequence reads: CASSWGQGNTEAFF. As DNA, the CDR3 is TGTGCCAGTAGTTGGGGACAGGGGAACACTGAAGCTTTCTTT. The genes are TRBV19 and TRBJ1-1; 9 bases line up with TRBD1. The CDR3 runs 14 residues. The junction had 2 bases not matched to a gene; V was cut back by 5 bases and J by 1 base. In germline, CDR1 is LNHDA, CDR2 SQIVND (reference sequence).

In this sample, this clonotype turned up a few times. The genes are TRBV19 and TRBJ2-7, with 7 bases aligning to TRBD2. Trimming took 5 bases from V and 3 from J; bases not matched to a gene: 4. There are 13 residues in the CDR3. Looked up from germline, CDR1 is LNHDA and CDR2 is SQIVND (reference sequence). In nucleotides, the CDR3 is TGTGCCAGTAGTGGGACTACTAGCTACGAGCAGTACTTC. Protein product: CASSGTTSYEQYF.

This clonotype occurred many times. DNA for the CDR3: TGTGCCAGCAGCCATTATCGCCAGTGGTATGGGGGGTCACCCCTCCACTTT. It translates to CASSHYRQWYGGSPLHF. The rearrangement uses TRBV3-1 and TRBJ1-6; D might be TRBD1 (5 bases). The V and J ends lost 3 bases and 10 bases respectively, with 22 bases between them. The CDR3 totals 17 residues. Germline V gene data show CDR1 as LGHDT and CDR2 as YNNKEL (reference sequence).